Reported below is one T cell receptor beta chain. This CDR3 spans 12 amino acids. Germline lookup yields CDR1 SGHAT and CDR2 FQNNGV. V gave up 2 bases and J gave up 8 bases, with 9 bases separating them. Method: immunoSEQ multiplex PCR; TCRdb's copy keeps in-frame clones and lacks some. The data show about 140,000 clones, about nine tenths seen once. This specimen belongs to a study of cytomegalovirus exposure and HLA in healthy donors. The clonotype was recovered from a young man in good health and CMV-seropositive. The chain carries TRBV11-2 and TRBJ1-2; no clear D gene. Sequenced: PBMCs. The CDR3 DNA reads as TGTGCCAGCAGCTTATCCGGGGAGGGCTACACCTTC. It encodes CASSLSGEGYTF.